This entry describes one T cell receptor (beta chain). The target antigen is unknown. The sample comes from a study of OX40 agonist ivuxolimab in advanced cancers. At the level of the study: From about 23 to 85 years was the age range, with a mean of about 54 years, and 65% to 90% were male.

The CDR3 has 14 amino acids. The junction had 4 bases not matched to a gene; V was cut back by 3 bases and J by 6 bases. Germline-derived CDR1 and CDR2 are MNHEY and SVGAGI. Some clones are missing from TCRdb's copy, which holds only in-frame ones; the method was immunoSEQ multiplex PCR. Of over 55,000 clones in the sample, 83% were seen once. Study observations and caveats: The mean number of expanded clones was higher in CD8+ T cells than in CD4+. CD4+ and CD8+ blood T cells expanded clonally by week 6 at 0.1 to 3.0 mg/kg. In the 0.1-3.0 mg/kg groups, partial responders showed among the lowest expansion.

This clonotype was sampled from an adult with an advanced solid tumor such as melanoma, head and neck, liver or kidney cancer. The V gene is TRBV6-5, the J gene TRBJ2-7; TRBD2 agrees at 11 bases. Sequences were derived from CD4+ or CD8+ T cells sorted from blood, sampled in a trial of the OX40 agonist ivuxolimab. The CDR3 sequence: CASSYSGGALEQYF. The CDR3 DNA is TGTGCCAGCAGTTATAGCGGGGGGGCTCTCGAGCAGTACTTC.